The 19 T cell receptor beta chains presented below share a single source sample, sequenced in a study of blood T cells in healthy people across ages. Combining a sample-barcoded 5' primer with a J-beta primer mix, a second PCR ran for about 7 to 11 cycles. MiXCR, applied by TCRdb to the 5' RACE reads, yields one record per CDR3 protein. The sample comprises approximately 690,000 distinct CDR3 sequences, around 54% of which are singletons, and approximately 40% rests with the top ten. The sequenced sample was blood. These receptors were collected from a man in his fifties or sixties in good health.

This clonotype was detected once. This chain uses TRBV20-1 with TRBJ2-1; maybe TRBD1 (6 bases). This CDR3 is 12 amino acids long. The germline gives CDR1 DFQATT, CDR2 SNEGSKA (reference sequence). Trimming pared 6 bases from V and 3 bases from J, leaving 9 bases between. CDR3 region: CSARQVYNEQFF. CDR3 coding DNA: TGCAGTGCCAGACAGGTCTACAATGAGCAGTTCTTC.

The chain employs TRBV5-5 and TRBJ1-5; possibly TRBD1 for D (6 bases). V lost 2 bases and J 2 bases, leaving 11 bases between the germline ends. The CDR3 length is 15 residues. Germline V CDR1 and CDR2: SGHKS, YYEKEE (reference sequence). This CDR3 reads CASSLEQGGNQPQHF. The CDR3 nucleotides are TGTGCCAGCAGCTTAGAACAGGGTGGCAATCAGCCCCAGCATTTT. The whole variable domain, remainder taken from reference TRBV5-5 and TRBJ1-5, is DAGVTQSPTHLIKTRGQQVTLRCSPISGHKSVSWYQQVLGQGPQFIFQYYEKEERGRGNFPDRFSARQFPNYSSELNVNALLLGDSALYLCASSLEQGGNQPQHFGDGTRLSIL.

This clonotype showed up just a few times. The genes are TRBV7-2 and TRBJ2-5; TRBD1 matches at 9 bases. The CDR3 is made up of 16 amino acids. CDR1 is SGHTA and CDR2 is FQGNSA in the germline V gene. Trimming removed 5 bases from V and 5 bases from J; junction bases left unmatched: 12. In DNA, the CDR3 is TGTGCCAGCAGCACGAACCCCGGGACAGGGTGGGAGACCCAGTACTTC. Residues: CASSTNPGTGWETQYF.

CDR3 DNA: TGTGCCAGCAGCCTCCTCCGGGACAGCGAAATTTACAATGAGCAGTTCTTC. Its protein product is CASSLLRDSEIYNEQFF. The chain joins TRBV4-2 to TRBJ2-1; 7 bases align to TRBD1. The junction had 13 bases not matched to a gene; V was cut back by 4 bases and J by 4 bases. The CDR3 is 17 residues long. Germline CDR1 and CDR2: LGHNA and YNFKEQ.

The J gene is TRBJ1-2, the V gene TRBV4-2; 10 bases match TRBD1. Germline assignment: CDR1 LGHNA and CDR2 YNFKEQ. The CDR3 is 18 residues long. The trim removed 0 bases at V and 7 bases at J, leaving 14 bases unmatched. DNA for the CDR3: TGTGCCAGCAGCCAAGATCCCCACGGACAGGGGGACCGAAGTGGCTACACCTTC. Translated, it gives CASSQDPHGQGDRSGYTF.

The chain joins TRBV4-1 to TRBJ2-1; no definite D call. The better agreement between TRBJ2-7 and the DNA end casts doubt on the J call. The CDR3 totals 16 residues. CDR1 and CDR2 (germline): MGHRA, YSYEKL. This CDR3 reads CASSRPPQSSYNEQYF. CDR3 bases: TGCGCCAGCAGCCGTCCACCACAGAGCTCCTACAATGAGCAGTACTTC.

This clonotype showed up just a few times. The chain carries TRBV2 and TRBJ2-6, with no clear D. The germline V and J ends were trimmed by 6 bases and 0 bases, with 9 bases remaining between them. This CDR3 comprises 15 residues. The germline CDR1 and CDR2 sequences are SNHLY and FYNNEI. CDR3 sequence reads: CASRDGYSGANVLTF. The CDR3, as DNA: TGTGCCAGCAGGGACGGATACTCTGGGGCCAACGTCCTGACTTTC.

This chain connects TRBV12-5 to TRBJ2-7; TRBD1 aligns across 8 bases. The CDR3 has 16 amino acids. The V gene's germline CDR1 is LGHNT and CDR2 FRNRAP. The J segment lost 2 bases and the V segment lost 2 bases, leaving 8 bases of the junction unmatched. The CDR3 coding sequence is TGTGCTAGTGGTTTGACATCGGACAGGGCAACCTACGAGCAGTACTTC. Its translation is CASGLTSDRATYEQYF.

The V call is TRBV20-1, the J call TRBJ2-5, with TRBD1 identical over 9 bases. This CDR3 spans 14 amino acids. V shed 5 bases, J shed 5 bases, and the junction held 9 bases outside the gene matches. Per germline, CDR1 DFQATT and CDR2 SNEGSKA (reference sequence). The CDR3 DNA reads TGCAGTGCTGTCCCGGGACAGGGTTGGGAGACCCAGTACTTC. Translated: CSAVPGQGWETQYF.

The chain has TRBV20-1 and TRBJ2-1, with D perhaps given as TRBD1 or TRBD2 (5 bases each). CDR3 length equals 13 residues. CDR1 DFQATT and CDR2 SNEGSKA come from the germline V gene (reference sequence). The V end lost 6 bases, the J end lost 5 bases, and 14 bases lay between the germline ends. The CDR3 sequence: CSARLGPDNEQFF. The CDR3 DNA is TGCAGTGCGCGCCTGGGACCAGACAATGAGCAGTTCTTC.

This chain connects TRBV28 to TRBJ2-7; 7 bases are a match to TRBD1. J was trimmed by 6 bases and V by 6 bases; bases with no gene match: 8. Germline-derived CDR1 and CDR2 are MDHEN and SYDVKM. The CDR3 spans 13 residues. CDR3 DNA sequence: TGTGCCAGCAGCCTCCCGACAGGGCGCGAGCAGTACTTC. Its translation: CASSLPTGREQYF.

The V and J genes are TRBV3-1 and TRBJ1-1, with 10 bases matching TRBD1. CDR3 size: 16 residues. V lost 4 bases, J lost 6 bases, and 11 bases stayed unmatched. Germline V CDR1 and CDR2: LGHDT, YNNKEL (reference sequence). DNA for the CDR3: TGTGCCAGCAGCCCCCCGGGACAGGGGCTCAGGGCTGAAGCTTTCTTT. It yields the protein CASSPPGQGLRAEAFF.

V and J are TRBV20-1 and TRBJ2-7; D might be TRBD2 (6 bases). Germline CDR1 DFQATT, CDR2 SNEGSKA (reference sequence). This CDR3 is 16 amino acids long. V was clipped by 0 bases and J by 1 base, with 16 bases between them. CDR3 in DNA: TGCAGTGCTAGAGAACCCCACGGGCGGGGATCCTACGAGCAGTACTTC. Translating it yields CSAREPHGRGSYEQYF.

This chain joins TRBV28 and TRBJ2-7; no definite D call. This CDR3 spans 14 amino acids. In germline, CDR1 is MDHEN, CDR2 SYDVKM. The V gene lost 5 bases and the J gene lost 3 bases, with 14 bases spanning the gap. The CDR3 coding sequence is TGTGCCAGCAGTCGTCCGACAAGATTCTACGAGCAGTACTTC. Translating gives CASSRPTRFYEQYF.

The chain has TRBV18 and TRBJ2-7; D not certain. V lost 3 bases and J 6 bases, leaving 12 bases between the germline ends. Germline CDR1 reads KGHSH; CDR2 reads LQKENI. The CDR3 extends over 13 amino acids. CDR3 sequence: CASSPEDLSEQYF. The CDR3 region has the DNA TGTGCCAGCTCACCCGAGGATCTTAGCGAGCAGTACTTC.

V and J are TRBV15 and TRBJ1-6, with a weak D call TRBD1 (6 bases). Germline values: CDR1 LNHNV, CDR2 YYDKDF (reference sequence). This CDR3 spans 13 amino acids. Trimming took 3 bases from V and 8 from J, leaving 8 bases between them. DNA for the CDR3: TGTGCCACCAGCAGTGGACAGTATTCACCCCTCCACTTT. Translation gives CATSSGQYSPLHF.

J is TRBJ2-5 and V is TRBV20-1, with unresolved D. V lost 0 bases, J lost 2 bases, and 13 bases lay in between. The CDR3 totals 15 residues. CDR1 is DFQATT, CDR2 SNEGSKA, per germline (reference sequence). DNA for the CDR3: TGCAGTGCTAGAGATCTGCGGCAGGCGCAAGAGACCCAGTACTTC. Translated: CSARDLRQAQETQYF.

V gene TRBV20-1 combines with J gene TRBJ2-5, with D tentatively TRBD1 (6 bases). V lost 0 bases and J 0 bases, leaving 14 bases between the germline ends. The CDR3 sequence is 16 residues long. Germline values: CDR1 DFQATT, CDR2 SNEGSKA (reference sequence). The CDR3 loop is CSARETGTSDQETQYF. The CDR3 DNA is TGCAGTGCTAGAGAGACCGGGACAAGCGACCAAGAGACCCAGTACTTC.

Comments on this clonotype: Its ends do not fully match the called genes, so a read error is possible. CDR3 amino acids: CASSQARGGTAPETQYF. The CDR3 bases are TGTGCCAGCAGCCAAGCTCGAGGGGGGACCGCCCCAGAGACGCAGTATTTT. The gene calls are TRBV4-2 and TRBJ2-3; D is tentatively TRBD1 or TRBD2 (6 bases each). Germline V gives CDR1 LGHNA, CDR2 YNFKEQ. This CDR3 spans 17 amino acids.